This T cell receptor (beta chain) was identified during a study of T-cell reconstitution after alpha-beta-depleted transplantation in children. The CDR3 has 14 amino acids. The germline V gene has CDR1 DFQATT and CDR2 SNEGSKA (reference sequence). The V and J ends lost 3 bases and 6 bases, in that order; junction bases with no gene match: 9. This clonotype was seen only a few times. Preparation of the TCRbeta library involved a method that used unique molecular identifiers. Using its own MiXCR run on the PCR reads, TCRdb lists one record per CDR3 protein. The sample holds around 380,000 distinct CDR3 sequences, approximately 11% seen once.

The chain has TRBV20-1 and TRBJ2-3, with TRBD2 identical over 7 bases. The receptor was isolated from a human donor who donated a stem cell graft to a child with acute myeloid leukemia. The source was PBMCs from the stem cell graft donor, collected from the stem cell graft. The CDR3 region is CSASLAPRGDTQYF. The CDR3 region has the DNA TGCAGTGCTAGTCTAGCGCCGCGGGGGGATACGCAGTATTTT.